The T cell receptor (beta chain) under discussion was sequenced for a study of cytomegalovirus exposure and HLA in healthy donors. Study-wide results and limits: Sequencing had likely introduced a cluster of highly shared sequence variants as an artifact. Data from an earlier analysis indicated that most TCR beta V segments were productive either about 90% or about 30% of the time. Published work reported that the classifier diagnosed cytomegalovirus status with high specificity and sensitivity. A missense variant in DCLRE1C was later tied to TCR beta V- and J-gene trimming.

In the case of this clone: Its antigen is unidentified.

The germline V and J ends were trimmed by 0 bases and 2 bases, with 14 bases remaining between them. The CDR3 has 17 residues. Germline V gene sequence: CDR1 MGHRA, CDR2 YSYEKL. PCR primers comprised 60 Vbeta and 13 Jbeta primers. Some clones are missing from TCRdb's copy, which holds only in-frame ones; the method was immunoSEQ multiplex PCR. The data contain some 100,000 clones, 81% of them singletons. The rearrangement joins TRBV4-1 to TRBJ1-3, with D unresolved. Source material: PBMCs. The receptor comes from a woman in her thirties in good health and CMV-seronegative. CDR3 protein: CASSQESAAMAGNTIYF. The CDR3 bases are TGCGCCAGCAGCCAAGAAAGCGCAGCAATGGCTGGAAACACCATATATTTT.